These 10 T cell receptor beta chains came from one sample sequenced in a study of T cell responses to AZD1222 COVID-19 vaccine. Sequencing used immunoSEQ multiplex PCR; TCRdb keeps in-frame clones, though not all of them. The sample shows around 80,000 clones, roughly 88% of them seen only once. The specimen comprised peripheral blood, sampled on day 0 of AZD1222 vaccination. Source of these receptors: an adult in good health.

Comment on this clone: No DNA is shown, since the ends of the CDR3 on it are uncertain; the CDR3 is the one TCRdb lists. J is TRBJ1-1 and V is TRBV21-1. TRBV21-1 is a known pseudogene. The CDR3 is 14 amino acids long, termini counted. CDR3 region: CASSKVGGGTEAFF.

V is TRBV23-1 and J is TRBJ1-5; perhaps TRBD1 as D (5 bases). TRBV23-1 counts as an open reading frame of uncertain function. V was cut by 3 bases and J by 2 bases, with 20 bases left in between. The CDR3 runs to 18 residues. CDR3 amino acids: CASSHKASAQGRNQPQHF. CDR3 coding DNA: TGCGCCAGCAGTCACAAGGCTTCAGCGCAGGGTCGCAATCAGCCCCAGCATTTT.

The chain combines TRBV11-1 with TRBJ2-1; 10 bases line up with TRBD1. CDR1 is SGHAT, CDR2 FQDESV, per germline (reference sequence). This CDR3 contains 16 residues. Trimming removed 5 bases from V and 7 bases from J; junction bases left unmatched: 11. The CDR3 reads CASSMNPGQGRNEQFF. The CDR3 DNA reads TGTGCCAGCAGCATGAACCCGGGACAGGGGAGGAATGAGCAGTTCTTC.

This clone showed up just once. The gene calls are TRBV24-1 and TRBJ1-2; the D is unclear. The CDR3 totals 13 residues. Trimming left V 1 base short and J 4 bases short, with 6 bases between. Germline CDR1 KGHDR, CDR2 SFDVKD. The CDR3 DNA sequence: TGTGCCACCAGTGATTTAAGCGGCTATGGCTACACCTTC. Protein sequence: CATSDLSGYGYTF.

The chain uses TRBV29-1 and TRBJ2-2, with 8 bases matching TRBD1. The V gene's germline CDR1 is SQVTM and CDR2 ANQGSEA. V shed 6 bases and J 0 bases; nucleotides not matched to a gene: 3. The CDR3 is 14 amino acids. CDR3 sequence reads: CSVRGQANTGELFF. Written as DNA, the CDR3 is TGCAGCGTCCGGGGACAGGCGAACACCGGGGAGCTGTTTTTT.

The rearrangement joins TRBV4-2 to TRBJ2-1; 14 bases map to TRBD2. The J segment lost 8 bases and the V segment lost 0 bases, leaving 6 bases of the junction unmatched. CDR1 LGHNA and CDR2 YNFKEQ come from the germline V gene. This CDR3 has 17 residues. This CDR3 reads CASSQDRLAGGFDEQFF. CDR3 nucleotide sequence: TGTGCCAGCAGCCAAGACCGACTAGCGGGAGGGTTCGATGAGCAGTTCTTC.

This clone was picked up one time. V gene TRBV7-9 combines with J gene TRBJ2-5; tentatively, D is TRBD1 (5 bases). Trimming stripped 5 bases from V and 2 bases from J, with 15 bases between. The germline V gene encodes CDR1 SEHNR and CDR2 FQNEAQ (reference sequence). The CDR3 loop spans 15 amino acids. The CDR3 DNA reads TGTGCCAGCAGCGTCCGCCCGACAGCACAAGAGACCCAGTACTTC. As protein: CASSVRPTAQETQYF.

The chain couples TRBV18 to TRBJ2-7; D is uncertain. The CDR3 is made up of 13 amino acids. Germline V gene sequence: CDR1 KGHSH, CDR2 LQKENI. V was shortened by 2 bases and J by 2 bases, with 7 bases between the two germline ends. The CDR3 region has the DNA TGTGCCAGCTCACCAGCCAGTACCTACGAGCAGTACTTC. Its protein is CASSPASTYEQYF.

This chain links TRBV19 with TRBJ1-1; D gene uncertain. V was pared by 0 bases and J by 7 bases, with 9 bases between. CDR1 is LNHDA, CDR2 SQIVND, per germline (reference sequence). The CDR3 totals 13 residues. The CDR3 region has the DNA TGTGCCAGTAGTATAGAACCAACCTATGAAGCTTTCTTT. This sequence encodes CASSIEPTYEAFF.

The chain carries TRBV6-5 and TRBJ2-6; no clear D. CDR1 and CDR2 from the germline V gene are MNHEY and SVGAGI. The CDR3 length is 14 residues. The V end was cut by 4 bases, the J end by 0 bases, with 4 bases between. In nucleotides, the CDR3 is TGTGCCAGCAGTTTCACCTCTGGGGCCAACGTCCTGACTTTC. Protein: CASSFTSGANVLTF.